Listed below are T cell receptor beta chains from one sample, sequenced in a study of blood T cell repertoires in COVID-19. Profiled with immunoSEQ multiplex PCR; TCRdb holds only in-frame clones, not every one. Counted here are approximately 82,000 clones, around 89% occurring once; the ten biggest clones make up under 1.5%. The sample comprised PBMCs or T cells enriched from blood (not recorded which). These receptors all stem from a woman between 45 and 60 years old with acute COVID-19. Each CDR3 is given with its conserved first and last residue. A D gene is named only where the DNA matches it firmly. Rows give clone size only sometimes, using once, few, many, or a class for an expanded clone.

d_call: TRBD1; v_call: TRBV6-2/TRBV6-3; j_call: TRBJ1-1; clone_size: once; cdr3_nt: TGTGCCAGCAGTACGCAGGGGGCGCGAGTGACTGAAGCTTTCTTT; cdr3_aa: CASSTQGARVTEAFF
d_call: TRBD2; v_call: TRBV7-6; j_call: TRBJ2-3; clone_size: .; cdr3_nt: TGTGCCAGCAGCTCGGGACTAGCGGGAGGGCCGGCGACAGATACGCAGTATTTT; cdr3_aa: CASSSGLAGGPATDTQYF
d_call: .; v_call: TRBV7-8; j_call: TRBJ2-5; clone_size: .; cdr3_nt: TGTGCCAGCAGCTTAAGGGACACGCAAGAGACCCAGTACTTC; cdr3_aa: CASSLRDTQETQYF
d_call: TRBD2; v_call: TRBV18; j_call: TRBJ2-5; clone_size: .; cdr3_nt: TGTGCCAGCTCACCGCGACTAGCGGGACAAGAAGGGACCCAGTACTTC; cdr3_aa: CASSPRLAGQEGTQYF
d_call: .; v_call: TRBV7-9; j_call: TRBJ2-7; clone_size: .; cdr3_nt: TGTGCCAGCAGCTTAGCCAGGGACGAGCAGTACTTC; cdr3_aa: CASSLARDEQYF
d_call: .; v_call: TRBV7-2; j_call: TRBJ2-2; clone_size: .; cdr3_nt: TGTGCCAGCAGCTTAGAGGCAGGGGGGTACACCGGGGAGCTGTTTTTT; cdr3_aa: CASSLEAGGYTGELFF
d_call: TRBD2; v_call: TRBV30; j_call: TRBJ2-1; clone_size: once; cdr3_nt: TGTGCCTGGAGGTTCGGGACTAGCGGGGCCTACAATGAGCAGTTCTTC; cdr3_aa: CAWRFGTSGAYNEQFF
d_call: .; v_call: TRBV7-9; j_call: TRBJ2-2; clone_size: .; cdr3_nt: TGTGCCAGCTCCCCAGACCTGGGACAAGGGATAATGAACACCGGGGAGCTGTTTTTT; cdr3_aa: CASSPDLGQGIMNTGELFF
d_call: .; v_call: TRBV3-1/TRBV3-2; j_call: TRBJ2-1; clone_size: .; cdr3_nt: TGTGCCAGCGAAAGAGGCGTTGGTGAGCAGTTCTTC; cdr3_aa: CASERGVGEQFF
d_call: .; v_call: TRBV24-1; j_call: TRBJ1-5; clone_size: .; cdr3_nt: TGTGCCACCAGTGATTGGCCAGATGATAGCAATCAGCCCCAGCATTTT; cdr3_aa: CATSDWPDDSNQPQHF
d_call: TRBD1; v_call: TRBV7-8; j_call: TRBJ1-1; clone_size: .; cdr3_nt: TGTGCCAGCAGCTTGAGGGGACAGGGCGTCACTGAAGCTTTCTTT; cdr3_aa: CASSLRGQGVTEAFF
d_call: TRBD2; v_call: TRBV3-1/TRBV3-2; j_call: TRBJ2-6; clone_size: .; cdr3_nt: TGTGCCAGCAGCCCCCTACTAGCGGGAGCTGGGGCCAACGTCCTGACTTTC; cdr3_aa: CASSPLLAGAGANVLTF
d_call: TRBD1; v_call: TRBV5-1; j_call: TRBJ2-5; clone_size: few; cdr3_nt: TGCGCCAGCAGTTTCGGACAGGGGCGGGAGACCCAGTACTTC; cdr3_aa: CASSFGQGRETQYF